Reported below is one TCR beta chain. This receptor's antigen is unknown. Per-nucleotide qualities are absent, and no much larger clonotype sits a single base away. The time point tag for this specimen amounts to: sample from a COVID-19-recovered individual after infection. Patients who had recovered from mild-to-severe COVID-19 served as donors. Memory T cell samples that were not cultured went straight to sequencing right after ex vivo isolation. From peripheral blood mononuclear cells, the researchers isolated CD4+ total memory, central memory, effector memory and circulating T follicular helper cells. The data stem from a study of CD4 T cell repertoires in COVID-19 (dated by TCRdb to the early 2020s). Looking at the study overall: For cross-reactivity analysis, CFSE-low cells were expanded with IL-2 for nine to ten days and were then relabeled and restimulated with spike proteins from other coronaviruses. TCR Vbeta repertoire analysis of SARS-CoV-2-reactive T cells was conducted at the subset level in a few recovered individuals. The study characterized naturally processed CD4+ T cell responses to SARS-CoV-2 spike and nucleoprotein in COVID-19-recovered individuals, using TCR Vbeta sequencing to assess clonal composition.

V is clipped by 1 base and J by 1 base, and the sequence between their germline boundaries is 11 bases long. The CDR3 starts with the cysteine, ends with the phenylalanine, and has 16 residues. Of all the DNA, just the CDR3 is kept, 48 bases in frame from base 1. Based on the germline V gene, the CDR1 and CDR2 sequences are KGHSH and LQKENI. The paper as a whole reports these results and caveats: Between about 6.5 and 28% of SARS-CoV-2 clonotypes were also found in SARS-CoV and/or HKU1 spike-stimulated secondary cultures, consistent with cross-reactivity. Several of the most expanded SARS-CoV-2-reactive clonotypes were found to be shared between two or all three memory subsets, suggesting intraclonal diversification.

Library generation was performed with the immunoSEQ multiplex PCR assay. Per the original workflow: Repertoire overlap between subsets was quantified using the Chao-Jaccard similarity index and counts of shared clonotypes. What TCRdb holds here is the immuneACCESS table cut down to in-frame rearrangements. Part of the clones is not present; checked against another copy, under half of the missing clones reflect an unresolved V gene, and the others are unexplained. V and J calls and clone size follow that table, whereas D and trimming were derived from the DNA. For this sample there are about 75,000 clones; 83% appear just once. The ten largest clonotypes hold around 0.58% of the sample.

This clonotype was sampled from a human donor who had COVID-19. The sample was CD4+ T cells from peripheral blood, taken after recovery from COVID-19. The chain employs TRBV18 and TRBJ1-3, with the D gene call left open. The CDR3 amino acid sequence is: CASSPRKGQSGNTIYF. The DNA sequence is TGTGCCAGCTCACCACGAAAGGGCCAGTCTGGAAACACCATATATTTT.